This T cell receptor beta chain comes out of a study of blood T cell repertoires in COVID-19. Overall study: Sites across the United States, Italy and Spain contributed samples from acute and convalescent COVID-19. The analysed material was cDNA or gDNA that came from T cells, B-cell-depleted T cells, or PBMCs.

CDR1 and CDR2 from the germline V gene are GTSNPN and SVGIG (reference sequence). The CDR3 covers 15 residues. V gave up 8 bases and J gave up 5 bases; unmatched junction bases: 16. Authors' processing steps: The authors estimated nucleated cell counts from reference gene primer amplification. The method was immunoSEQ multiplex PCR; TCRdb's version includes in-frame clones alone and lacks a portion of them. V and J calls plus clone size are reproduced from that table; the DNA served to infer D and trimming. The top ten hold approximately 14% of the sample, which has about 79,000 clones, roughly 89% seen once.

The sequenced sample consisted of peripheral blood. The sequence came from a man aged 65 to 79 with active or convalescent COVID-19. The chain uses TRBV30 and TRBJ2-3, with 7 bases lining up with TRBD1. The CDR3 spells CAGGKGGTVQDTQYF. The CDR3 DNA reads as TGTGCCGGGGGAAAAGGTGGGACAGTCCAAGATACGCAGTATTTT.